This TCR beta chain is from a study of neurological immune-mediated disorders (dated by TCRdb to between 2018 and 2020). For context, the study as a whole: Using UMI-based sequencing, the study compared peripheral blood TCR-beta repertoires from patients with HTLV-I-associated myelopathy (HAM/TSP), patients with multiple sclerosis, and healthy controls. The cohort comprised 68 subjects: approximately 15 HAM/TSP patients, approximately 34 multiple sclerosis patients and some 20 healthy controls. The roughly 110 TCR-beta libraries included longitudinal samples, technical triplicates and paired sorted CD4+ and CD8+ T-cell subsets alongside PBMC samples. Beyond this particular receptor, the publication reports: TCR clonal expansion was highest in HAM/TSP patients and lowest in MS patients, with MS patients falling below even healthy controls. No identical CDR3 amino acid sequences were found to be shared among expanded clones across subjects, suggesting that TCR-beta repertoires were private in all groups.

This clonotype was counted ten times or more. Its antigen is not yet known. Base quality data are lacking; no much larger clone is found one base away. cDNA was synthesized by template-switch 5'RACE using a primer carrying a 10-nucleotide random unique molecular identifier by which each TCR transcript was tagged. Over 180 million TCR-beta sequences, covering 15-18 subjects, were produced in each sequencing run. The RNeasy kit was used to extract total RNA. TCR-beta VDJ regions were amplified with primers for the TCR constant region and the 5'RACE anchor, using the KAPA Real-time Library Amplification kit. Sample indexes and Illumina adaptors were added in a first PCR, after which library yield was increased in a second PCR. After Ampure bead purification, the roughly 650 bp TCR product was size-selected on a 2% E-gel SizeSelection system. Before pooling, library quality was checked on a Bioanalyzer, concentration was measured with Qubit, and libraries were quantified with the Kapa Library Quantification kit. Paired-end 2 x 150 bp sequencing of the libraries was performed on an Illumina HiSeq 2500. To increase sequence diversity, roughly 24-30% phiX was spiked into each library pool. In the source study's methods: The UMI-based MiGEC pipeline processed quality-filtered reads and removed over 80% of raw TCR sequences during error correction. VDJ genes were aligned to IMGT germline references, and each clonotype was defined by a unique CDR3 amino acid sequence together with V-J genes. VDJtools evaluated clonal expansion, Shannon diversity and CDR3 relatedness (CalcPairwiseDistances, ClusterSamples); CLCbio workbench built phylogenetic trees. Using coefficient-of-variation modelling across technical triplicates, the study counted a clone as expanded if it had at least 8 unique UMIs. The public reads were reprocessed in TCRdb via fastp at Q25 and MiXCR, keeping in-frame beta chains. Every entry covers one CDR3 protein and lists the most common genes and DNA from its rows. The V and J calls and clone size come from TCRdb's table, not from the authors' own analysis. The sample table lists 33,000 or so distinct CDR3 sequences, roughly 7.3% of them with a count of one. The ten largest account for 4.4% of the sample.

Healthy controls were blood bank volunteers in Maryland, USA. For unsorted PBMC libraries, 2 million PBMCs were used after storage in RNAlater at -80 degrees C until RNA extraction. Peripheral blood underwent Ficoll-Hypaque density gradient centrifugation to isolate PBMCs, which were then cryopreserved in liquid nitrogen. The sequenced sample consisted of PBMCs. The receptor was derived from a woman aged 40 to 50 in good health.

Here the CDR3 is given as CAISDVKGQGRSGAFF. The nucleotide sequence is TGTGCCATCAGTGACGTAAAGGGACAGGGTCGGTCTGGGGCTTTCTTT. The chain employs TRBV10-3 and TRBJ1-1; 9 central bases correspond to TRBD1. The CDR3 holds 16 amino acids from the cysteine to the phenylalanine. Kept here is only the CDR3 DNA, which spans 48 bases and is read in frame from base 1. V is trimmed back by 3 bases and J by 11 bases, and the junction contains 16 bases that no gene match accounts for. Based on the germline V gene, the CDR1 and CDR2 sequences are ENHRY and SYGVKD.